The 29 T cell receptor beta chains reported below all come from one sample, sequenced in a study of T-cell memory formation after mild COVID-19. TCRdb analysed the 5' RACE reads with MiXCR anew, one entry per CDR3 protein. The repertoire holds around 470,000 distinct CDR3 sequences, with over 15% as singletons. Input material: PBMCs or a T cell subset sorted from them (not recorded which). The receptors come from an adult woman who had mild COVID-19 (a few samples of this study predate the infection). Cell type and time point are not known.

This clonotype was counted only a few times. The chain recombines TRBV4-1 with TRBJ2-5, with D tentatively TRBD1 (5 bases). The germline CDR1 and CDR2 sequences are MGHRA and YSYEKL. V lost 1 base and J lost 4, with 10 bases in between. The CDR3 covers 14 residues. Here the CDR3 DNA reads TGCGCCAGCAGCCAAGCTCAGGGTCGAGAGACCCAGTACTTC. Its protein is CASSQAQGRETQYF.

This clonotype was seen more than once but under ten times. The genes are TRBV5-1 and TRBJ2-6; 7 bases line up with TRBD1. The CDR3 totals 17 residues. V trimming: 2 bases; J trimming: 0 bases; junction bases outside the gene matches: 5. From germline, CDR1 is SGHRS and CDR2 YFSETQ. Here the CDR3 reads CASSLGQVLSGANVLTF. DNA for the CDR3: TGCGCCAGCAGCTTAGGACAGGTGCTCTCTGGGGCCAACGTCCTGACTTTC.

This clonotype appeared many times. The genes are TRBV5-6 and TRBJ2-6; D remains ambiguous. V was trimmed by 5 bases and J by 4 bases, leaving 4 bases between them. Germline-derived CDR1 and CDR2 are SGHDT and YYEEEE. The CDR3 consists of 12 residues. CDR3 bases: TGTGCCAGCAGGGAAGGGGCCAACGTCCTGACTTTC. This translates into CASREGANVLTF.

This clonotype has a handful of counts. The rearrangement uses TRBV15 and TRBJ2-7; the D is unclear. CDR1 and CDR2 (germline): LNHNV, YYDKDF (reference sequence). The CDR3 loop spans 13 amino acids. Between the trimmed V and J ends, which lost 3 bases and 6 bases, there was a span of 12 bases. For the CDR3, the DNA is TGTGCCACCAGCAGTAACGACCCCCGCGAGCAGTACTTC. Residues: CATSSNDPREQYF.

This clonotype turned up a few times. This sequence joins TRBV30 and TRBJ2-7, with unresolved D. There are 14 residues in the CDR3. In germline, CDR1 is GTSNPN, CDR2 SVGIG (reference sequence). Trimming stripped 0 bases from V and 0 bases from J, with 9 bases between. The CDR3 bases are TGTGCCTGGAGTGTAGGTGGCAGCTCCTACGAGCAGTACTTC. Its translation: CAWSVGGSSYEQYF. Variable domain in full (rest from reference TRBV30 and TRBJ2-7): SQTIHQWPATLVQPVGSPLSLECTVEGTSNPNLYWYRQAAGRGLQLLFYSVGIGQISSEVPQNLSASRPQDRQFILSSKKLLLSDSGFYLCAWSVGGSSYEQYFGPGTRLTVT.

V gene TRBV6-5 combines with J gene TRBJ2-7; D remains unclear. CDR1 and CDR2 from the germline V gene are MNHEY and SVGAGI. Trimming left V 2 bases short and J 2 bases short, with 16 bases between. This CDR3 region has 16 residues. CDR3 in amino acids: CASSYQRKTRTYEQYF. The CDR3 DNA is TGTGCCAGCAGTTACCAAAGAAAGACCCGAACCTACGAGCAGTACTTC.

V usage is TRBV9 and J usage is TRBJ2-1; D perhaps matches TRBD2 (6 bases). Germline CDR1 reads SGDLS; CDR2 reads YYNGEE. This CDR3 has 15 residues. The germline V and J ends were trimmed by 0 bases and 7 bases, with 14 bases remaining between them. The CDR3: CASSVDGAGGNEQFF. The CDR3 DNA reads TGTGCCAGCAGCGTAGACGGCGCCGGGGGAAATGAGCAGTTCTTC.

The chain recombines TRBV4-1 with TRBJ2-1; D gene ambiguous. The CDR3 is made up of 15 amino acids. Trimming took off 4 bases at V and 0 bases at J, with 10 bases between the two ends. In germline, CDR1 is MGHRA, CDR2 YSYEKL. The CDR3 is CASSPGGLSYNEQFF. CDR3 coding DNA: TGCGCCAGCAGCCCAGGTGGGCTCTCCTACAATGAGCAGTTCTTC.

The table lists this clonotype with a few counts. The gene calls are TRBV7-6 and TRBJ2-2; 9 bases line up with TRBD1. Germline CDR1 and CDR2: SGHVS and FNYEAQ. Losses at the gene ends were 5 bases for V and 6 bases for J; bases not matched to a gene: 10. This CDR3 is built from 16 residues. CDR3 residues: CASSIGTGKDAGELFF. The CDR3 DNA is TGTGCCAGCAGCATTGGGACAGGGAAGGATGCCGGGGAGCTGTTTTTT.

CDR3 sequence reads: CATSDNSGTGPYEQYF. The CDR3 DNA is TGTGCCACCAGTGATAACTCCGGGACAGGGCCCTACGAGCAGTACTTC. V gene TRBV24-1 combines with J gene TRBJ2-7; 9 bases are a match to TRBD1. Looked up from germline, CDR1 is KGHDR and CDR2 is SFDVKD. With V trimmed by 3 bases and J by 2 bases, 7 bases remained unmatched. The CDR3 has 16 amino acids.

This clonotype came up a few times. The J gene is TRBJ1-1, the V gene TRBV20-1; no clear D gene. The CDR3 spans 16 residues. CDR1 is DFQATT, CDR2 SNEGSKA, per germline (reference sequence). Between the trimmed V and J ends, which lost 0 bases and 1 base, there was a span of 15 bases. The DNA of the CDR3 is TGCAGTGCTAGAGATGTAAAGGACGCTAAGAACACTGAAGCTTTCTTT. Protein sequence: CSARDVKDAKNTEAFF.

Only a few counts were recorded for this clonotype. V is TRBV11-2 and J is TRBJ1-3; TRBD1 is a possible D gene (6 bases). Trimming left V 5 bases short and J 0 bases short, with 17 bases between. CDR3 length: 17 residues. The germline CDR1 and CDR2 sequences are SGHAT and FQNNGV. The CDR3 region is CASSPGGGSSSGNTIYF. CDR3 DNA: TGTGCCAGCAGCCCTGGTGGGGGCTCTAGCTCTGGAAACACCATATATTTT.

This clonotype was observed a handful of times. The chain is built from TRBV4-1 and TRBJ2-7, with no clear D. CDR1 and CDR2 (germline): MGHRA, YSYEKL. The CDR3 length is 14 residues. Between the trimmed V and J ends, which lost 3 bases and 1 base, there was a span of 10 bases. The CDR3, as DNA: TGCGCCAGCAGCCACACGCCCAATTCCTACGAGCAGTACTTC. Amino acid sequence: CASSHTPNSYEQYF.

J is TRBJ1-1 and V is TRBV5-1, with a possible D match to TRBD1 (6 bases). Germline CDR1 reads SGHRS; CDR2 reads YFSETQ. The CDR3 has 14 amino acids. Trimming cost V 8 bases and J 0 bases, with 14 bases left between them. The CDR3 reads CASQNGQLNTEAFF. CDR3 in DNA: TGCGCCAGTCAAAACGGACAGCTGAACACTGAAGCTTTCTTT. Complete variable domain (other parts from reference TRBV5-1 and TRBJ1-1): KAGVTQTPRYLIKTRGQQVTLSCSPISGHRSVSWYQQTPGQGLQFLFEYFSETQRNKGNFPGRFSGRQFSNSRSEMNVSTLELGDSALYLCASQNGQLNTEAFFGQGTRLTVV.

The chain combines TRBV3-1 with TRBJ2-7; 8 bases agree with TRBD1. V shed 0 bases, J shed 2 bases, and the junction held 27 bases outside the gene matches. This CDR3 has 23 residues. CDR1 and CDR2 from the germline V gene are LGHDT and YNNKEL (reference sequence). CDR3 sequence (DNA): TGTGCCAGCAGCCAAGAAACCGTGAGGGCCGGGACAGGCGCTCCCCGTGGGCCCTACGAGCAGTACTTC. Its protein product is CASSQETVRAGTGAPRGPYEQYF.

This clonotype was picked up a small number of times. The CDR3 here is CASTLAGGWNEQFF. The DNA for the CDR3 is TGTGCCAGCACCTTAGCGGGAGGCTGGAATGAGCAGTTCTTC. J is TRBJ2-1 and V is TRBV12-3 or TRBV12-4, with TRBD2 matching over 10 bases. Germline trimming cut 7 bases from V and 7 bases from J; bases unmatched to any gene: 7. The CDR3 loop spans 14 amino acids.

This clonotype has more than one count but fewer than ten. V and J are TRBV14 and TRBJ2-7, with 11 bases that match TRBD1. Germline loops: CDR1 SGHDN, CDR2 FVKESK. Germline trimming cut 1 base from V and 6 bases from J; bases unmatched to any gene: 2. The length of the CDR3 is 14 residues. The CDR3 DNA reads as TGTGCCAGCAGCCAAGGGACAGGGGGCCTCGAGCAGTACTTC. Residues: CASSQGTGGLEQYF.

This clonotype was picked up a small number of times. J is TRBJ1-1 and V is TRBV5-1, with unresolved D. V dropped 0 bases and J dropped 1 base, with 7 bases sitting between them. Germline V gene lookup returns CDR1 SGHRS and CDR2 YFSETQ. The CDR3 length is 14 residues. The CDR3: CASSLEVSNTEAFF. The DNA of the CDR3 is TGCGCCAGCAGCTTGGAGGTCTCGAACACTGAAGCTTTCTTT.

This clonotype was picked up a small number of times. This chain links TRBV5-1 with TRBJ2-7, with D perhaps TRBD2 (7 bases). The germline V gene encodes CDR1 SGHRS and CDR2 YFSETQ. V was pared by 6 bases and J by 2 bases, with 24 bases between. CDR3 length: 17 amino acids. The CDR3 sequence: CASTGLSTGTKTYEQYF. The DNA for the CDR3 is TGCGCCAGCACCGGCCTTTCTACAGGGACTAAAACCTACGAGCAGTACTTC.

The chain is built from TRBV20-1 and TRBJ2-3, with D unresolved. Trimming left V 1 base short and J 5 bases short, with 16 bases between. Looked up from germline, CDR1 is DFQATT and CDR2 is SNEGSKA (reference sequence). The length of the CDR3 is 15 residues. This chain's CDR3 is CSARGGLAFQDTQYF. The CDR3 nucleotides read TGCAGTGCTAGAGGCGGTTTGGCCTTTCAAGATACGCAGTATTTT.

This clonotype was found a few times. The chain joins TRBV2 to TRBJ2-5; 12 nucleotides align to TRBD2. Germline CDR1 is SNHLY and CDR2 is FYNNEI. Trimming at V came to 2 bases and at J to 5 bases, leaving 6 bases not matched to a gene. This CDR3 has 16 amino acids. CDR3: CASSENLAGGGETQYF. Written as DNA, the CDR3 is TGTGCCAGCAGTGAAAACCTAGCGGGAGGGGGCGAGACCCAGTACTTC. The variable domain in full, with the rest retrieved from reference TRBV2 and TRBJ2-5, is EPEVTQTPSHQVTQMGQEVILRCVPISNHLYFYWYRQILGQKVEFLVSFYNNEISEKSEIFDDQFSVERPDGSNFTLKIRSTKLEDSAMYFCASSENLAGGGETQYFGPGTRLLVL.

This clonotype was seen a few times. The rearrangement links TRBV6-6 to TRBJ1-6; maybe TRBD1 (5 bases). Germline V gene data show CDR1 as MNHNY and CDR2 as SVGAGI (reference sequence). V was clipped by 2 bases and J by 6 bases, with 14 bases between them. This CDR3 spans 16 amino acids. DNA for the CDR3: TGTGCCAGCAGTTACGCCACGGGACGTCTTAATTCACCCCTCCACTTT. Protein product: CASSYATGRLNSPLHF.

The rearrangement uses TRBV3-1 and TRBJ2-7, with unresolved D. CDR1 and CDR2 (germline): LGHDT, YNNKEL (reference sequence). The CDR3 is 14 residues long. Deletions cut 1 base from V and 4 bases from J, with 11 bases between. The chain's CDR3 is CASSQGYGLYEQYF. Written as DNA, the CDR3 is TGTGCCAGCAGCCAAGGGTACGGCTTATACGAGCAGTACTTC.

The gene calls are TRBV7-9 and TRBJ2-7, with D possibly being TRBD1 or TRBD2 (5 bases each). The CDR3 has 14 amino acids. In germline, CDR1 is SEHNR, CDR2 FQNEAQ (reference sequence). Trimming took off 0 bases at V and 5 bases at J, with 11 bases between the two ends. The CDR3 region is CASSLAGAVHEQYF. The CDR3 DNA reads as TGTGCCAGCAGCTTAGCCGGGGCGGTCCACGAGCAGTACTTC.

This chain uses TRBV7-2 with TRBJ1-2; D not resolved. CDR3 length: 13 residues. Trimming removed 0 bases at V and 8 bases at J, with 10 bases between. Germline lookup yields CDR1 SGHTA and CDR2 FQGNSA. The CDR3 DNA is TGTGCCAGCAGCTTAGCGCACGCTGGGGGCTACACCTTC. Its translation is CASSLAHAGGYTF.

The chain links TRBV5-1 to TRBJ2-5; 10 nucleotides line up with TRBD2. The CDR3 sequence is 15 residues long. The V gene end was trimmed by 5 bases and the J gene end by 2 bases; junction bases not matched to a gene: 6. The germline V gene has CDR1 SGHRS and CDR2 YFSETQ. CDR3 region: CASREVAGGQETQYF. The CDR3 DNA is TGCGCCAGCAGGGAGGTAGCGGGAGGTCAAGAGACCCAGTACTTC. The full variable domain, its missing parts supplied by reference TRBV5-1 and TRBJ2-5, is KAGVTQTPRYLIKTRGQQVTLSCSPISGHRSVSWYQQTPGQGLQFLFEYFSETQRNKGNFPGRFSGRQFSNSRSEMNVSTLELGDSALYLCASREVAGGQETQYFGPGTRLLVL.

This clonotype was found many times. The chain joins TRBV11-2 to TRBJ2-1, with D unresolved. Germline CDR1 reads SGHAT; CDR2 reads FQNNGV. The CDR3 is made up of 13 amino acids. The V and J ends lost 1 base and 9 bases respectively, with 10 bases between them. CDR3 sequence: CASSLGGLGEQFF. CDR3 DNA sequence: TGTGCCAGCAGCTTAGGTGGGCTGGGTGAGCAGTTCTTC.

This clonotype was seen a handful of times. V gene TRBV20-1 combines with J gene TRBJ2-1; TRBD2 matches at 8 bases. The CDR3 runs to 14 residues. The trim removed 4 bases at V and 9 bases at J, leaving 11 bases unmatched. Germline V gene sequence: CDR1 DFQATT, CDR2 SNEGSKA (reference sequence). The CDR3 DNA is TGCAGTGCTAACCGAGACGGGACTAGGGCTGAGCAGTTCTTC. This encodes CSANRDGTRAEQFF.

In nucleotides, the CDR3 is TGTGCCAGCAGCGCTTTGGGCGGGGGGCTAAGCACAGATACGCAGTATTTT. It codes for CASSALGGGLSTDTQYF. This rearrangement joins TRBV6-1 to TRBJ2-3; TRBD2 matches at 8 bases. The J segment lost 0 bases and the V segment lost 6 bases, leaving 11 bases of the junction unmatched. The CDR3 loop spans 17 amino acids. CDR1 MNHNS and CDR2 SASEGT come from the germline V gene.